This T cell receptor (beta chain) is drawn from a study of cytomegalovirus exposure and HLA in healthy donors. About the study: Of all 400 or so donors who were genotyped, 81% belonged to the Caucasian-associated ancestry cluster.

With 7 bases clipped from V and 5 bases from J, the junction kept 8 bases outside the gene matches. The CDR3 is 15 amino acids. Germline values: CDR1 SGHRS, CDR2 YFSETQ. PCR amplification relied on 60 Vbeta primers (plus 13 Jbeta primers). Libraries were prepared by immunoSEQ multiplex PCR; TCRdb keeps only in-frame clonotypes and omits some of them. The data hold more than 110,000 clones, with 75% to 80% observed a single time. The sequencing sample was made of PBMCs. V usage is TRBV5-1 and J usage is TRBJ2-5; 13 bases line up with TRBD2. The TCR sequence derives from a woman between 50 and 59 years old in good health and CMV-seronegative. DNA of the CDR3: TGCGCCAGCCGAGGGACTAGCGGGGTCGGGGAGACCCAGTACTTC. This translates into CASRGTSGVGETQYF.